Following are 20 T cell receptor beta chains from one sample sequenced in a study of cytomegalovirus exposure and HLA in healthy donors. The PCR employed 60 Vbeta primers together with 13 Jbeta primers. This table comes from immunoSEQ multiplex PCR, and its TCRdb copy is limited to in-frame clones, with some not included. In the table there are 100,000 or so clones, 75% to 85% of which are singletons. Sequencing was performed on PBMCs. These receptors were collected from a female donor in good health and CMV-seropositive.

This clone came up a few times. The junction shows a germline mismatch at one end, possibly a read error. The CDR3 region is CSSSSPGQGNNSPLHF. The CDR3 region has the DNA TGTTCCAGCAGCTCTCCGGGACAGGGGAACAATTCACCCCTCCACTTT. The chain has TRBV7-9 and TRBJ1-6, with 10 nucleotides matching TRBD1. The CDR3 covers 16 residues. CDR1 and CDR2 from the germline V gene are SEHNR and FQNEAQ (reference sequence).

CDR3 sequence: CATSPAEGPNTEAFF. The DNA for the CDR3 is TGTGCCACCAGCCCAGCGGAGGGCCCGAACACTGAAGCTTTCTTT. The chain links TRBV15 to TRBJ1-1; D ambiguous. The ends were cut back, 5 bases at V and 1 base at J, with 14 bases in the middle. The CDR3 length is 15 residues. Germline loops: CDR1 LNHNV, CDR2 YYDKDF (reference sequence).

This clone was observed a handful of times. This chain links TRBV18 with TRBJ2-1; D perhaps matches TRBD2 (5 bases). This CDR3 region has 15 residues. The germline gives CDR1 KGHSH, CDR2 LQKENI. The ends were cut back, 3 bases at V and 3 bases at J, with 12 bases in the middle. The CDR3 reads CASSPGGPIYNEQFF. The CDR3 nucleotides read TGTGCCAGCTCACCCGGCGGGCCGATCTACAATGAGCAGTTCTTC.

The V and J genes are TRBV6-5 and TRBJ1-1; D may be TRBD1 (6 bases). This CDR3 contains 11 residues. Trimming took off 6 bases at V and 8 bases at J, with 10 bases between the two ends. CDR1 is MNHEY and CDR2 is SVGAGI in the germline V gene. This chain's CDR3 is CASRTGQEAFF. For the CDR3, the DNA is TGTGCCAGCAGAACAGGACAGGAAGCTTTCTTT.

This clone came up once. The chain has TRBV6-1 and TRBJ1-6, with D possibly TRBD1 on 5 matching bases. Per the germline V gene, CDR1 is MNHNS and CDR2 is SASEGT. Trimming shortened V by 0 bases and J by 0 bases, and 15 bases separated the two germline ends. The length of the CDR3 is 19 residues. CDR3 protein: CASSEAPPGFRSYNSPLHF. The CDR3 coding sequence is TGTGCCAGCAGTGAAGCACCCCCAGGGTTTCGCTCCTATAATTCACCCCTCCACTTT.

This clone was seen only a few times. The chain couples TRBV13 to TRBJ2-2; the match to TRBD1 covers 9 bases. Germline CDR1 and CDR2: PRHDT and FYEKMQ (reference sequence). The length of the CDR3 is 18 residues. With V trimmed by 5 bases and J by 1 base, 11 bases remained unmatched. DNA for the CDR3: TGTGCCAGCAGCGACGCGTTTCCGGGACAGGGGAACACCGGGGAGCTGTTTTTT. The encoded protein is CASSDAFPGQGNTGELFF.

The table lists this clone with a few counts. The CDR3 DNA reads TGTGCCAGTAGTATGGGAGGGACAGGCCAAGGGGAGACCCAGTACTTC. This translates into CASSMGGTGQGETQYF. The chain combines TRBV19 with TRBJ2-5, with D perhaps matching TRBD1 (8 bases). The CDR3 extends over 16 amino acids. V was trimmed by 3 bases and J by 5 bases, leaving 19 bases between them. Looked up from germline, CDR1 is LNHDA and CDR2 is SQIVND (reference sequence). Variable domain in full (rest from reference TRBV19 and TRBJ2-5): DGGITQSPKYLFRKEGQNVTLSCEQNLNHDAMYWYRQDPGQGLRLIYYSQIVNDFQKGDIAEGYSVSREKKESFPLTVTSAQKNPTAFYLCASSMGGTGQGETQYFGPGTRLLVL.

This clone came up a few times. The genes are TRBV6-5 and TRBJ1-2, with D unresolved. This CDR3 contains 14 residues. V was cut by 6 bases and J by 8 bases, with 19 bases left in between. CDR1 is MNHEY and CDR2 is SVGAGI in the germline V gene. The CDR3 reads CASSPARVPGGYTF. CDR3 nucleotides: TGTGCCAGCAGCCCCGCGCGGGTTCCGGGCGGCTACACCTTC.

The gene calls are TRBV5-1 and TRBJ2-7; 10 positions match TRBD1. With V trimmed by 3 bases and J by 5 bases, 11 bases remained unmatched. The CDR3 extends over 16 amino acids. Germline V gives CDR1 SGHRS, CDR2 YFSETQ. The CDR3 sequence is CASSSLSGTGADEQYF. Here the CDR3 DNA reads TGCGCCAGCAGCTCCCTCTCCGGGACAGGGGCCGACGAGCAGTACTTC.

This clone was counted once. This chain joins TRBV5-6 and TRBJ1-1; 7 bases fit TRBD1. CDR3 length equals 14 residues. Looked up from germline, CDR1 is SGHDT and CDR2 is YYEEEE. With 2 bases clipped from V and 7 bases from J, the junction kept 8 bases outside the gene matches. CDR3 nucleotides: TGTGCCAGCAGCTTAGCACCGGGGGACAGTGAAGCTTTCTTT. Residues: CASSLAPGDSEAFF.

The chain uses TRBV6-5 and TRBJ1-1; 8 bases align to TRBD1. This CDR3 has 15 residues. CDR1 MNHEY and CDR2 SVGAGI come from the germline V gene. The J segment lost 4 bases and the V segment lost 0 bases, leaving 4 bases of the junction unmatched. CDR3 nucleotides: TGTGCCAGCAGTTACTCTAGGACAGGGCCCACTGAAGCTTTCTTT. This sequence encodes CASSYSRTGPTEAFF.

This rearrangement joins TRBV19 to TRBJ2-3; D possibly corresponds to TRBD2 (5 bases). Trimming left V 3 bases short and J 5 bases short, with 9 bases between. The V gene's germline CDR1 is LNHDA and CDR2 SQIVND (reference sequence). This CDR3 spans 13 amino acids. In nucleotides, the CDR3 is TGTGCCAGTAGTATGGAGGCTGGAGATACGCAGTATTTT. Its translation is CASSMEAGDTQYF.

The rearrangement joins TRBV28 to TRBJ1-5; perhaps TRBD1 as D (5 bases). V was trimmed by 7 bases and J by 4 bases, leaving 23 bases between them. Germline CDR1 is MDHEN and CDR2 is SYDVKM. The CDR3 extends over 17 amino acids. The DNA of the CDR3 is TGTGCCAGCAAACCGAGTGGGTACACAGGAGAAAATCAGCCCCAGCATTTT. It encodes CASKPSGYTGENQPQHF.

This chain connects TRBV7-2 to TRBJ2-2; D possibly corresponds to TRBD1 (6 bases). This CDR3 is 16 amino acids long. The V end lost 9 bases, the J end lost 0 bases, and 17 bases lay between the germline ends. The germline V gene encodes CDR1 SGHTA and CDR2 FQGNSA. DNA of the CDR3: TGTGCCAGTTCACCGCCGGACAGATCGAACACCGGGGAGCTGTTTTTT. Translated, it gives CASSPPDRSNTGELFF. The whole variable domain, filled in from reference TRBV7-2 and TRBJ2-2, reads GAGVSQSPSNKVTEKGKDVELRCDPISGHTALYWYRQSLGQGLEFLIYFQGNSAPDKSGLPSDRFSAERTGGSVSTLTIQRTQQEDSAVYLCASSPPDRSNTGELFFGEGSRLTVL.

In this sample, this clone turned up a few times. The chain couples TRBV19 to TRBJ2-7; D is perhaps TRBD1 (6 bases). With 4 bases removed from V and 6 bases from J, the gap between germline ends came to 13 bases. The CDR3 is made up of 13 amino acids. CDR1 is LNHDA and CDR2 is SQIVND in the germline V gene (reference sequence). CDR3 in DNA: TGTGCCAGTAGTACTACAGGGACGGGCGAGCAGTACTTC. It codes for CASSTTGTGEQYF.

The rearrangement uses TRBV19 and TRBJ2-7, with 9 bases aligning to TRBD2. J gave up 2 bases and V 5 bases, and 4 bases lay outside the gene matches. CDR1 and CDR2 (germline): LNHDA, SQIVND (reference sequence). This CDR3 has 14 amino acids. Here the CDR3 reads CASSSAGGAYEQYF. The CDR3 coding sequence is TGTGCCAGTAGTTCGGCGGGGGGGGCCTACGAGCAGTACTTC.

V and J are TRBV28 and TRBJ1-3; no definite D call. V gave up 2 bases and J gave up 4 bases, with 6 bases separating them. The V gene's germline CDR1 is MDHEN and CDR2 SYDVKM. The CDR3 sequence is 13 residues long. The CDR3: CASSLSAGNTIYF. The CDR3 DNA is TGTGCCAGCAGTTTAAGCGCGGGAAACACCATATATTTT.

The V call is TRBV19, the J call TRBJ1-1; the D is unclear. The CDR3 is 16 amino acids. Trimming stripped 3 bases from V and 0 bases from J, with 14 bases between. Germline CDR1 LNHDA, CDR2 SQIVND (reference sequence). CDR3 amino acids: CASSMRAGGMNTEAFF. CDR3 DNA: TGTGCCAGTAGTATGAGGGCAGGCGGGATGAACACTGAAGCTTTCTTT. The full variable domain, its missing parts supplied by reference TRBV19 and TRBJ1-1, is DGGITQSPKYLFRKEGQNVTLSCEQNLNHDAMYWYRQDPGQGLRLIYYSQIVNDFQKGDIAEGYSVSREKKESFPLTVTSAQKNPTAFYLCASSMRAGGMNTEAFFGQGTRLTVV.

V and J are TRBV9 and TRBJ2-5; perhaps TRBD1 as D (7 bases). The J call may be faulty, since TRBJ2-7 better matches the DNA end. There are 13 residues in the CDR3. The germline gives CDR1 SGDLS, CDR2 YYNGEE. The CDR3 reads CASSAPGGYEQYF. In DNA, the CDR3 is TGTGCCAGCAGCGCCCCAGGGGGGTACGAGCAGTACTTC.

This clone has only a few counts. V gene TRBV7-9 combines with J gene TRBJ2-3, with TRBD2 identical over 8 bases. With V trimmed by 0 bases and J by 1 base, 0 bases remained unmatched. The CDR3 is 15 residues long. CDR1 is SEHNR, CDR2 FQNEAQ, per germline (reference sequence). The CDR3 DNA reads TGTGCCAGCAGCTTAGCGACTAGCGGCACAGATACGCAGTATTTT. It translates to CASSLATSGTDTQYF.